A selection of T cell receptor beta chains follows, all from one sample in a study of T cell changes during pregnancy in multiple sclerosis. Profiling relied on immunoSEQ multiplex PCR, and the TCRdb table lists in-frame clones only, not all of them. The sample includes just under 65,000 clones, approximately 96% of them seen just once. The sample in question was CD8+ T cells from peripheral blood mononuclear cells, obtained after pregnancy. The source of these receptors is a female donor with multiple sclerosis, enrolled in a pregnancy study. The conserved cysteine and the conserved F or W are not part of the CDR3 here. Each record gives: J gene, V gene, CDR3 protein.

j_call: TRBJ1-1
v_call: TRBV7-8
cdr3_aa: ASSLKGDEAF

j_call: TRBJ1-3
v_call: TRBV30
cdr3_aa: AATFGPHRTGNTIY

j_call: TRBJ2-3
v_call: TRBV7-9
cdr3_aa: ASSLLADTQY

j_call: TRBJ2-7
v_call: TRBV10-3
cdr3_aa: AIREGQGSSYEQY

j_call: TRBJ1-1
v_call: TRBV5-8
cdr3_aa: ASLPSPYLRLSTEAF

j_call: TRBJ1-2
v_call: TRBV9
cdr3_aa: ASSPGQGGYGYT

j_call: TRBJ2-4
v_call: TRBV30
cdr3_aa: AWSPLSAKNIQY

j_call: TRBJ2-6
v_call: TRBV5-8
cdr3_aa: ASSRTNSGANVLT

j_call: TRBJ2-7
v_call: TRBV6-7
cdr3_aa: ASSYAGEQY

j_call: TRBJ2-2
v_call: TRBV15
cdr3_aa: ATRRGGSKTGELF

j_call: TRBJ2-7
v_call: TRBV19
cdr3_aa: ARSPLLADYSYEQY

j_call: TRBJ2-3
v_call: TRBV7-2
cdr3_aa: AGAEATWADTQY

j_call: TRBJ1-3
v_call: TRBV5-4
cdr3_aa: ASSSPPGDTIY

j_call: TRBJ2-5
v_call: TRBV7-2
cdr3_aa: ASSLLGGQETQY

j_call: TRBJ2-3
v_call: TRBV27
cdr3_aa: ASSFALAGGPDTQY

j_call: TRBJ2-1
v_call: TRBV28
cdr3_aa: ASSLGPSYNEQF

j_call: TRBJ2-5
v_call: TRBV28
cdr3_aa: ASRSLNVGGVQTQY

j_call: TRBJ2-2
v_call: TRBV4-1
cdr3_aa: ASSQGAGGNTGELF

j_call: TRBJ2-1
v_call: TRBV29-1
cdr3_aa: SVEDGVTSGSLNEQF

j_call: TRBJ2-7
v_call: TRBV7-6
cdr3_aa: ASSLAIGTYEQY

j_call: TRBJ2-2
v_call: TRBV9
cdr3_aa: ASGGGVLAGELF

j_call: TRBJ2-7
v_call: TRBV27
cdr3_aa: ASSFTDSYEQY

j_call: TRBJ1-2
v_call: TRBV5-4
cdr3_aa: ATRRPLYGYT

j_call: TRBJ1-1
v_call: TRBV11-1
cdr3_aa: ASSFRENTEAF

j_call: TRBJ2-7
v_call: TRBV29-1
cdr3_aa: SVEEWRTSGTYEQY

j_call: TRBJ2-7
v_call: TRBV2
cdr3_aa: ASSDPSSYEQY

j_call: TRBJ2-7
v_call: TRBV7-9
cdr3_aa: ASSFIGGDSREQY

j_call: TRBJ2-1
v_call: TRBV5-4
cdr3_aa: ASNAGTGGNEQF

j_call: TRBJ2-3
v_call: TRBV7-9
cdr3_aa: ASSLAPTGSTDTQY

j_call: TRBJ2-4
v_call: TRBV19
cdr3_aa: ASSFPGGKENIQY

j_call: TRBJ1-2
v_call: TRBV6-6
cdr3_aa: ASSYGLGYT